These 7 T cell receptor beta chains share one sample of origin, sequenced in a study of CXCR3-negative and CXCR3-positive naive CD8 T cells. Their cognate antigens are unknown. Study-wide results and limits: CXCR3-expressing naive cells carried TRB CDR3s more hydrophobic than those of CXCR3-negative naive cells.

UMI-labeled TRB cDNA libraries were prepared by 5' RACE. TCRdb reprocessed the 5' RACE reads and reports one entry per CDR3 protein, with no DNA. This table holds around 140,000 distinct CDR3 sequences. The specimen was naive CXCR3+ CD8+ T cells from blood. Subset meaning: CD45RO-CCR7+CD27+CD95- naive CD8+ T cells expressing CXCR3 (TNR3+). These receptors were taken from a human donor in good health. Some clones in this sample may be carry-over from other donors' samples.

The chain links TRBV11-2 to TRBJ2-1; the TRBD2 assignment by TCRdb is unverifiable without DNA. The CDR3 covers 18 residues. The germline gives CDR1 SGHAT, CDR2 FQNNGV. The CDR3 sequence is CASSSNLQGLAGRNEQFF.

The chain carries TRBV14 and TRBJ2-7; TCRdb's D call of TRBD2 is untestable without DNA. This CDR3 region has 22 residues. Germline V gives CDR1 SGHDN, CDR2 FVKESK. The CDR3 here is CASSQDHHTKAASSTLSYEQYF.

V is TRBV10-3 and J is TRBJ2-7; there is no DNA to check the TCRdb D call of TRBD1. The CDR3 consists of 14 residues. From germline, CDR1 is ENHRY and CDR2 SYGVKD. CDR3: CAISRPGQSYEQYF.

The V and J genes are TRBV5-5 and TRBJ2-3; TCRdb proposes TRBD1, but this gene call is untestable without DNA. CDR1 is SGHKS, CDR2 YYEKEE, per germline (reference sequence). This CDR3 region has 16 residues. The CDR3 sequence: CASTFGTGETTDTQYF.

The chain couples TRBV29-1 to TRBJ2-1; the TRBD2 assignment by TCRdb is unverifiable without DNA. This CDR3 has 14 residues. Germline V lookup: CDR1 SQVTM, CDR2 ANQGSEA. The CDR3 here is CSARGLAGRNEQFF.

V is TRBV29-1 and J is TRBJ2-7; the D call from TCRdb, TRBD1, cannot be confirmed without DNA. The CDR3 covers 14 residues. CDR1 SQVTM and CDR2 ANQGSEA come from the germline V gene. The CDR3 loop is CSVVPDRLTYEQYF.

The chain couples TRBV28 to TRBJ2-1; the TCRdb D gene call, TRBD1, has no DNA to confirm it. The length of the CDR3 is 12 residues. Germline CDR1 reads MDHEN; CDR2 reads SYDVKM. The CDR3 reads CASSPRGREQFF. The variable domain in full, with the rest retrieved from reference TRBV28 and TRBJ2-1, is DVKVTQSSRYLVKRTGEKVFLECVQDMDHENMFWYRQDPGLGLRLIYFSYDVKMKEKGDIPEGYSVSREKKERFSLILESASTNQTSMYLCASSPRGREQFFGPGTRLTVL.